Shown below are 5 T cell receptor beta chains from a single sample sequenced in a study of regulatory T cells in long-lasting Graves disease. Arm-PCR of CDR3 regions with iRepertoire HTBI primers generated TCR beta libraries. TCRdb reanalysed the multiplex PCR reads using MiXCR and keeps one entry per CDR3 protein. Here the sample spans roughly 560,000 distinct CDR3 sequences, 9.5% to 15% being singletons. Time point in this sample: newly diagnosed GD, antithyroid drugs for less than 3 months. Preparation of the TCR library used RNA extracted from PBMCs. These same records also appear under a second study, on T cells in Graves' hyperthyroidism and ophthalmopathy.

The sequenced sample was peripheral blood mononuclear cells (PBMCs), obtained at new diagnosis, from a patient treated with antithyroid drugs. The receptors originated from a woman aged 25 to 39 with Graves disease.

This chain uses TRBV6-1 with TRBJ2-2; D is unclear. This CDR3 has 15 amino acids. Looked up from germline, CDR1 is MNHNS and CDR2 is SASEGT. The V end lost 4 bases, the J end lost 6 bases, and 15 bases lay between the germline ends. In DNA, the CDR3 is TGTGCCAGCAGTGTCCTTGGAGAGCCCCCCGGGGAGCTGTTTTTT. As protein: CASSVLGEPPGELFF.

This clonotype has a count of ten or more. CDR3 loop: CAWSVLGTGGKGNTEAFF. The DNA for the CDR3 is TGTGCCTGGAGTGTACTGGGAACAGGGGGCAAAGGGAACACTGAAGCTTTCTTT. The chain uses TRBV30 and TRBJ1-1, with 9 positions matching TRBD1. V was clipped by 0 bases and J by 1 base; unmatched bases: 12. Germline-derived CDR1 and CDR2 are GTSNPN and SVGIG (reference sequence). CDR3 size: 18 residues.

This clonotype was counted at least ten times. J is TRBJ1-5 and V is TRBV18; TRBD1 matches 7 bases. This CDR3 spans 13 amino acids. Trimming took 3 bases from V and 8 from J; bases not matched to a gene: 4. Germline loops: CDR1 KGHSH, CDR2 LQKENI. In DNA form, the CDR3 reads TGTGCCAGCTCACCGCCCCAGGGGGAGCCCCAGCATTTT. This translates into CASSPPQGEPQHF.

There are many counts of this clonotype. The chain joins TRBV6-1 to TRBJ2-7; no clear D. The CDR3 has 16 residues. The V gene's germline CDR1 is MNHNS and CDR2 SASEGT. V lost 1 base and J 0 bases, leaving 13 bases between the germline ends. CDR3 amino acids: CASSEGVANLSYEQYF. The CDR3 DNA sequence: TGTGCCAGCAGTGAAGGGGTGGCTAACCTCTCCTACGAGCAGTACTTC.

This clonotype turned up a few times. The chain recombines TRBV7-2 with TRBJ2-1; D unclear. Germline V gene lookup returns CDR1 SGHTA and CDR2 FQGNSA. The length of the CDR3 is 12 residues. V lost 2 bases, J lost 7 bases, and 6 bases lay in between. CDR3 residues: CASSLSPNEQFF. The CDR3 DNA follows: TGTGCCAGCAGCTTATCCCCTAATGAGCAGTTCTTC.